This TCR beta chain was sequenced during a study of early T cells in non-severe SARS-CoV-2 infection. This clonotype was picked up many times. V was pared by 5 bases and J by 1 base, with 12 bases between. The CDR3 consists of 15 residues. The germline CDR1 and CDR2 sequences are SEHNR and FQNEAQ (reference sequence). A single record per CDR3 protein comes from TCRdb applying MiXCR to the 5' RACE reads. This table has 65,000 to 85,000 distinct CDR3 sequences, roughly a sixth appearing once. Sequences were obtained from whole blood. The chain has TRBV7-9 and TRBJ2-1; D is unclear. The sequence was obtained from an adult who was a healthcare worker with PCR-confirmed SARS-CoV-2 infection or an uninfected control (not recorded which). The CDR3, as DNA: TGTGCCAGCAGCCCTATGGTGGTATCCTACAATGAGCAGTTCTTC. Residues: CASSPMVVSYNEQFF.